This TCR beta chain was recorded in a study of blood T cell repertoires in COVID-19. Study overall: Samples of COVID-19 (acute and convalescent) were obtained from the United States, Italy and Spain. Sample material is recorded as cDNA or gDNA derived from T cells, B-cell-depleted T cells, or PBMCs.

Study processing details: Nucleated cell number was recorded as an estimate derived from reference gene primer amplification. Using immunoSEQ multiplex PCR, the repertoire was profiled, and TCRdb retains in-frame clones only, with some absent. That table gives V, J and clone size, and the DNA gave D and trimming. The sample consists of roughly 410,000 clones, around 89% of them appearing once. The germline V gene encodes CDR1 SGHAT and CDR2 FQDESV (reference sequence). The CDR3 loop spans 15 amino acids. The V and J ends lost 3 bases and 3 bases respectively, with 13 bases between them. The sequence was obtained from a man aged 35-49 years with acute or convalescent COVID-19. The V call is TRBV11-1, the J call TRBJ2-3, with D maybe TRBD1 (6 bases). The sample was peripheral blood. DNA for the CDR3: TGTGCCAGCAGCTTTTTACAGGGCGGGACAGATACGCAGTATTTT. Its protein product is CASSFLQGGTDTQYF.